Listed below are T cell receptor beta chains from one sample, sequenced in a study of blood T cell repertoires in COVID-19. The table came from immunoSEQ multiplex PCR; TCRdb's copy has only in-frame clones and leaves some out. Of 110,000 to 150,000 clones listed, around four fifths are singletons. The sequenced material came from PBMCs or T cells enriched from blood (not recorded which). All receptors derive from a woman aged 40 to 50 who had recovered from COVID-19. CDR3s include the opening cysteine and the closing phenylalanine or tryptophan. A D gene is named only where the DNA matches it firmly. Clone size, where shown, is once, few, many, or a class for clones that have expanded.

clone_size: -
d_call: -
j_call: TRBJ1-2
v_call: TRBV18
cdr3_nt: TGTGCCAGCTCACCCCCGACAGAGACTAACTATGGCTACACCTTC
cdr3_aa: CASSPPTETNYGYTF

clone_size: -
d_call: -
j_call: TRBJ2-5
v_call: TRBV30
cdr3_nt: TGTGCCTGGGAGACTGATATTCAAGAGACCCAGTACTTC
cdr3_aa: CAWETDIQETQYF

clone_size: -
d_call: TRBD2
j_call: TRBJ2-5
v_call: TRBV7-9
cdr3_nt: TGTGCCAGCGGCAGTTCCGCGGGGGTCCAAGAGACCCAGTACTTC
cdr3_aa: CASGSSAGVQETQYF

clone_size: -
d_call: -
j_call: TRBJ2-7
v_call: TRBV6-5
cdr3_nt: TGTGCCAGCAGTTACTCGTCGCGGGGGCACTACGAGCAGTACTTC
cdr3_aa: CASSYSSRGHYEQYF

clone_size: -
d_call: -
j_call: TRBJ1-2
v_call: TRBV29-1
cdr3_nt: TGCAGCGTTGATCGGGGAGGACGTGCGGGTAACTATGGCTACACCTTC
cdr3_aa: CSVDRGGRAGNYGYTF

clone_size: -
d_call: TRBD1
j_call: TRBJ2-7
v_call: TRBV30
cdr3_nt: TGTGCCTGGAGTTATGGGACAGGGGCCTACGAGCAGTACTTC
cdr3_aa: CAWSYGTGAYEQYF

clone_size: -
d_call: -
j_call: TRBJ1-5
v_call: TRBV2
cdr3_nt: TGTGCCAGCAGTGACACGCAGAGCAATCAGCCCCAGCATTTT
cdr3_aa: CASSDTQSNQPQHF

clone_size: -
d_call: -
j_call: TRBJ1-6
v_call: TRBV7-9
cdr3_nt: TGTGCCAGCACCCCTCAGGAGGATCCGTATAATTCACCCCTCCACTTT
cdr3_aa: CASTPQEDPYNSPLHF

clone_size: few
d_call: TRBD1
j_call: TRBJ2-7
v_call: TRBV5-4
cdr3_nt: TGTGCCAGCAGCCGGCCCTCGACAGGGTCCTACGAGCAGTACTTC
cdr3_aa: CASSRPSTGSYEQYF

clone_size: -
d_call: -
j_call: TRBJ1-1
v_call: TRBV7-8
cdr3_nt: TGTGCCAGCAGCCACCAGGGCGTGCCTGAAGCTTTCTTT
cdr3_aa: CASSHQGVPEAFF

clone_size: once
d_call: TRBD1
j_call: TRBJ1-2
v_call: TRBV30
cdr3_nt: TGTGCCTGGAGTGCCCGGCAGGGGGATGGCTACACCTTC
cdr3_aa: CAWSARQGDGYTF

clone_size: -
d_call: -
j_call: TRBJ2-7
v_call: TRBV19
cdr3_nt: TGTGCCAGTAGTCCAGACCCGGGTACCTACGAGCAGTACTTC
cdr3_aa: CASSPDPGTYEQYF

clone_size: -
d_call: TRBD1
j_call: TRBJ1-2
v_call: TRBV6-5
cdr3_nt: TGTGCCAGCAGTTACTTTGGGCAGGGGGTTGGCTACACCTTC
cdr3_aa: CASSYFGQGVGYTF

clone_size: -
d_call: TRBD1
j_call: TRBJ1-1
v_call: TRBV10-2
cdr3_nt: TGCGCCAGCAGTCACAGGGGAACCAACACTGAAGCTTTCTTT
cdr3_aa: CASSHRGTNTEAFF

clone_size: -
d_call: -
j_call: TRBJ2-7
v_call: TRBV7-3
cdr3_nt: TGTGCCAGCAGCACGGAACAGGGCTCGTTCGTTTCATGCGAGCAGTACTTC
cdr3_aa: CASSTEQGSFVSCEQYF

clone_size: -
d_call: -
j_call: TRBJ1-4
v_call: TRBV5-5
cdr3_nt: TGTGCCAGCAGCTTACAGGGTGCTAATGAAAAACTGTTTTTT
cdr3_aa: CASSLQGANEKLFF

clone_size: -
d_call: -
j_call: TRBJ1-3
v_call: TRBV5-5
cdr3_nt: TGTGCCAGCAGCTTCCAGGGCACCCTCCGAAGCACCATATATTTT
cdr3_aa: CASSFQGTLRSTIYF

clone_size: -
d_call: -
j_call: TRBJ1-3
v_call: TRBV28
cdr3_nt: TGTGCCAGCAGTTTAGAGCCCCGAAACACCATATATTTT
cdr3_aa: CASSLEPRNTIYF

clone_size: -
d_call: TRBD1
j_call: TRBJ1-6
v_call: TRBV6-1
cdr3_nt: TGTGCCAGCAGTGCCATGCAGACAGGGTTTAATTCACCCCTCCACTTT
cdr3_aa: CASSAMQTGFNSPLHF

clone_size: -
d_call: -
j_call: TRBJ1-1
v_call: TRBV7-7
cdr3_nt: TGTGCCAGCGGCGACATCCACACTGAAGCTTTCTTT
cdr3_aa: CASGDIHTEAFF

clone_size: -
d_call: -
j_call: TRBJ2-5
v_call: TRBV10-3
cdr3_nt: TGTGCCATCAGCGCCCAGTACCAAGAGACCCAGTACTTC
cdr3_aa: CAISAQYQETQYF

clone_size: -
d_call: TRBD1
j_call: TRBJ1-2
v_call: TRBV12-3/TRBV12-4
cdr3_nt: TGTGCCAGCAGTTCGGGACAGGGGTTCGGCTACACCTTC
cdr3_aa: CASSSGQGFGYTF

clone_size: -
d_call: TRBD2
j_call: TRBJ2-1
v_call: TRBV5-1
cdr3_nt: TGCGCCAGCAGCTCACTAGCGGGGGGGCTCGATGAGCAGTTCTTC
cdr3_aa: CASSSLAGGLDEQFF

clone_size: -
d_call: -
j_call: TRBJ1-3
v_call: TRBV14
cdr3_nt: TGTGCCAGCAGCCAAGTGGAGGTGGCAGTAACTGGAAACACCATATATTTT
cdr3_aa: CASSQVEVAVTGNTIYF

clone_size: -
d_call: TRBD2
j_call: TRBJ2-7
v_call: TRBV11-2
cdr3_nt: TGTGCCAGCAGCGTTTCTTCGGGGGGTAGCTCCTACGAGCAGTACTTC
cdr3_aa: CASSVSSGGSSYEQYF

clone_size: once
d_call: TRBD1
j_call: TRBJ2-1
v_call: TRBV4-1
cdr3_nt: TGCGCCAGCAGCCGGAACGACAGGGGGTATGAGCAGTTCTTC
cdr3_aa: CASSRNDRGYEQFF

clone_size: -
d_call: -
j_call: TRBJ2-3
v_call: TRBV6-5
cdr3_nt: TGTGCCAGCACCCCCCCGGGAGATACGCAGTATTTT
cdr3_aa: CASTPPGDTQYF

clone_size: -
d_call: TRBD2
j_call: TRBJ2-5
v_call: TRBV6-5
cdr3_nt: TGTGCCAGCAGGGGACTAGCCGAGACCCAGTACTTC
cdr3_aa: CASRGLAETQYF

clone_size: -
d_call: -
j_call: TRBJ1-1
v_call: TRBV21-1
cdr3_nt: TGTGCCACGTTAGGACAGGGTCACACTGAAGCTTTCTTT
cdr3_aa: CATLGQGHTEAFF

clone_size: -
d_call: -
j_call: TRBJ1-5
v_call: TRBV6-4
cdr3_nt: TGTGCCAGCAGTGTAGGGACACTTGGTAGCAATCAGCCCCAGCATTTT
cdr3_aa: CASSVGTLGSNQPQHF

clone_size: -
d_call: TRBD1
j_call: TRBJ2-7
v_call: TRBV3-1/TRBV3-2
cdr3_nt: TGTGCCAGCAGCCGAACCGGGACAGGGAGCTCCTACGAGCAGTACTTC
cdr3_aa: CASSRTGTGSSYEQYF

clone_size: -
d_call: TRBD2
j_call: TRBJ2-7
v_call: TRBV30
cdr3_nt: TGTGCCTGGAGTGTTGGATCGGGGGGTACCTACGAGCAGTACTTC
cdr3_aa: CAWSVGSGGTYEQYF

clone_size: -
d_call: -
j_call: TRBJ1-2
v_call: TRBV19
cdr3_nt: TGTGCCAGTAGTATAATTTCGACTTTAATTTTTAACTATGGCTACACCTTC
cdr3_aa: CASSIISTLIFNYGYTF

clone_size: -
d_call: -
j_call: TRBJ1-5
v_call: TRBV19
cdr3_nt: TGTGCCAGTAGTACGCCCCGGGAGGGATATCAGCCCCAGCATTTT
cdr3_aa: CASSTPREGYQPQHF

clone_size: -
d_call: TRBD1
j_call: TRBJ1-4
v_call: TRBV5-8
cdr3_nt: TGTGCCAGCAGCGCCCGGGACAGGGTTGTAGAGCGGGGAAGTATTGAAAAACTGTTTTTT
cdr3_aa: CASSARDRVVERGSIEKLFF

clone_size: -
d_call: -
j_call: TRBJ2-1
v_call: TRBV27
cdr3_nt: TGTGCCAGCAGTTTTGGCCTCGGTCTAGTTATTTACAATGAGCAGTTCTTC
cdr3_aa: CASSFGLGLVIYNEQFF

clone_size: -
d_call: -
j_call: TRBJ1-3
v_call: TRBV19
cdr3_nt: TGTGCCAGTAGTATTCGACAGATCTCTGGAAACACCATATATTTT
cdr3_aa: CASSIRQISGNTIYF

clone_size: few
d_call: -
j_call: TRBJ2-7
v_call: TRBV30
cdr3_nt: TGTGCCTGCCTCGGACAACCTAACTACGAGCAGTACTTC
cdr3_aa: CACLGQPNYEQYF

clone_size: -
d_call: -
j_call: TRBJ1-2
v_call: TRBV30
cdr3_nt: TGTGCCTGGAGCCGGGACATCGACTATGGCTACACCTTC
cdr3_aa: CAWSRDIDYGYTF

clone_size: -
d_call: -
j_call: TRBJ2-3
v_call: TRBV4-1
cdr3_nt: TGCGCCAGCAGCCAAGAAAACAGAGCAGGGTATGGCACAGATACGCAGTATTTT
cdr3_aa: CASSQENRAGYGTDTQYF

clone_size: -
d_call: TRBD1
j_call: TRBJ1-6
v_call: TRBV9
cdr3_nt: TGTGCCAGCAGCGTAGGACTGATCCGGGACAGGGATTCACCCCTCCACTTT
cdr3_aa: CASSVGLIRDRDSPLHF

clone_size: -
d_call: -
j_call: TRBJ2-5
v_call: TRBV25-1
cdr3_nt: TGTGCCAGCAGTACCGTCGGAGCGGGAGAGACCCAGTACTTC
cdr3_aa: CASSTVGAGETQYF

clone_size: -
d_call: TRBD1
j_call: TRBJ1-2
v_call: TRBV9
cdr3_nt: TGTGCCAGCAGCGACAGAGGGACAGCCTATGGCTACACCTTC
cdr3_aa: CASSDRGTAYGYTF

clone_size: -
d_call: -
j_call: TRBJ1-1
v_call: TRBV2
cdr3_nt: TGTGCCAGCAGTGAAAGGCGGGGCAACACTGAAGCTTTCTTT
cdr3_aa: CASSERRGNTEAFF

clone_size: -
d_call: TRBD2
j_call: TRBJ2-5
v_call: TRBV5-6
cdr3_nt: TGTGCCAGCAGCGAAACCGGGACTAGCGGGCGCGGACACTTC
cdr3_aa: CASSETGTSGRGHF